This TCR beta chain is drawn from a study of blood T cell repertoires in COVID-19. Study summary: Italy, Spain and the United States were the sources of the convalescent and acute COVID-19 samples. The cDNA or gDNA used as material had been derived from T cells, B-cell-depleted T cells, or PBMCs.

V was trimmed by 3 bases and J by 4 bases, leaving 21 bases between them. The CDR3 runs to 17 residues. Germline V gene data show CDR1 as LNHDA and CDR2 as SQIVND (reference sequence). Original processing methods: Reference gene primer amplification in the assay estimated nucleated cell counts. The protocol was immunoSEQ multiplex PCR, while the TCRdb copy is restricted to in-frame clones and leaves out a portion. The V and J calls and clone size were taken over from that table, and D and trimming were inferred from the DNA. In the table there are 250,000 or so clones, about 70% of which are singletons.

The chain combines TRBV19 with TRBJ1-2; D is perhaps TRBD1 (6 bases). This clonotype was sampled from an elderly woman with acute or convalescent COVID-19. The sequenced material came from peripheral blood. The CDR3 reads CASSIYRRGPLAYGYTF. Here the CDR3 DNA reads TGTGCCAGTAGTATTTATCGCAGGGGACCTCTGGCCTATGGCTACACCTTC.